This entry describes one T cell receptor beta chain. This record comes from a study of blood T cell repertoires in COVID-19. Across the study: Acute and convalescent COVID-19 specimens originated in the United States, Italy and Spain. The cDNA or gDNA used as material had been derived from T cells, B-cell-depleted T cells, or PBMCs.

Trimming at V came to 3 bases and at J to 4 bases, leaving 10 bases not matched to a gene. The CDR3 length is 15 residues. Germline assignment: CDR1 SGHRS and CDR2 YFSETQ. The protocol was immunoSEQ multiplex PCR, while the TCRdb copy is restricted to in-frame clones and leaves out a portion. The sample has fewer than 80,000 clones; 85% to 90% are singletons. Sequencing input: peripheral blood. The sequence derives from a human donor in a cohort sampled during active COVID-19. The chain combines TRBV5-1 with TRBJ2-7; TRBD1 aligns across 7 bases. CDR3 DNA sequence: TGCGCCAGCAGCTCTACAGGGGCCGCCGGGTACGAGCAGTACTTC. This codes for CASSSTGAAGYEQYF.